Reported below is one T cell receptor beta chain. Its antigen is as yet unknown. The method was immunoSEQ multiplex PCR; TCRdb's version includes in-frame clones alone and lacks a portion of them. The sample shows tens of thousands of clones, roughly 96% of them seen only once. This specimen comes from a study of monozygotic twins with cystic fibrosis. At the level of the study: Libraries were built from three micrograms of fragmented DNA using about 16 PCR cycles.

The CDR3 consists of 12 residues. CDR1 is SGHDN and CDR2 is FVKESK in the germline V gene. Trimming pared 4 bases from V and 2 bases from J, leaving 6 bases between. Study results and limitations: Clonality was generally low (median roughly 0.009), higher in the most severe patients.

The sequenced sample consisted of blood. The receptor was isolated from a girl aged 2 to 9 with cystic fibrosis. The chain couples TRBV14 to TRBJ2-7, with a weak D call TRBD2 (5 bases). The CDR3 coding sequence is TGTGCCAGCAGCCTACTAGCCTACGAGCAGTACTTC. It yields the protein CASSLLAYEQYF.